This T cell receptor beta chain was captured by sequencing in a study of graft-versus-host responses after intestinal transplantation. Study background: Recipients had multivisceral, liver-intestinal, or isolated intestinal transplants. The whole recipient group had anti-thymocyte globulin induction followed by tacrolimus and steroids for around 3 years. Overall study findings and caveats: Those patients showing graft-donor T cell macrochimerism displayed high graft-versus-host to host-versus-graft clonal ratios in allografts. Recipient marrow contained GvH clones, some of which appeared first in ileum or blood.

The CDR3 is 16 amino acids. V shed 1 base and J 2 bases; nucleotides not matched to a gene: 4. In germline, CDR1 is LNHNV, CDR2 YYDKDF (reference sequence). As to this clone: Antigen unknown.

The assay was immunoSEQ multiplex PCR, and TCRdb's table has in-frame clones only and misses some. The sample yields around 100,000 clones, about 92% seen once. The V gene is TRBV15, the J gene TRBJ2-7; 11 bases are shared with TRBD1. Material: unstimulated CD4+ T cells sorted from spleen or lymph node cells, obtained before transplant. The sequence was obtained from a human donor who was the organ donor for an intestinal transplant. The CDR3 region is CATSRGPGQGAYEQYF. In nucleotides, the CDR3 is TGTGCCACCAGCAGAGGGCCGGGACAGGGGGCCTACGAGCAGTACTTC.